Listed below are T cell receptor beta chains from one sample, sequenced in a study of T cell responses to AZD1222 COVID-19 vaccine. Profiling relied on immunoSEQ multiplex PCR, and the TCRdb table lists in-frame clones only, not all of them. The sample carries 150,000 to 200,000 clones, 91% recorded once. The source material was peripheral blood, sampled 28 days after the second AZD1222 dose. The receptors were sampled from an adult who received the AZD1222 COVID-19 vaccine. Each CDR3 is given with its conserved first and last residue. D genes are given only for firm matches. The size entry is marked missing in some rows and otherwise reads once, few, many or a size class.

v_gene	j_gene	d_gene	abundance	CDR3nt	CDR3aa
TRBV18	TRBJ1-6	-	-	TGTGCCAGCATTCAGGGTCGGGACTCACCCCTCCACTTT	CASIQGRDSPLHF
TRBV4-3	TRBJ2-3	-	-	TGCGCCAGCAGCCAAGAGGATCGGTACACAGATACGCAGTATTTT	CASSQEDRYTDTQYF
TRBV7-9	TRBJ1-1	-	-	TGTGCCAGCAGCCCCGGGGAAGCAGGCGTTTTAAAGAACACTGAAGCTTTCTTT	CASSPGEAGVLKNTEAFF
TRBV28	TRBJ1-1	-	-	TGTGCCAGCAGTCGCCCTCGACAGGTTCTCATGAACACTGAAGCTTTCTTT	CASSRPRQVLMNTEAFF
TRBV15	TRBJ1-4	TRBD1	few	TGTGCCACCAGCAGGGGGACAGGGGAAGGTGAAAAACTGTTTTTT	CATSRGTGEGEKLFF
TRBV12-3/TRBV12-4	TRBJ2-2	-	-	TGTGCCAGCAGTCTGGCTAGGATGGAGCTGTTTTTT	CASSLARMELFF
TRBV29-1	TRBJ2-5	-	-	TGCAGCGTTGCAGTGGGCCCCGAGACCCAGTACTTC	CSVAVGPETQYF
TRBV19	TRBJ2-3	-	-	TGTGCCAGTAGTGCCGAGTCAGGTACGCAGTATTTT	CASSAESGTQYF
TRBV3-1/TRBV3-2	TRBJ2-3	TRBD2	-	TGTGCCAGCAGCCAGGGAGGACTAGCGAGCACAGATACGCAGTATTTT	CASSQGGLASTDTQYF
TRBV6-2/TRBV6-3	TRBJ2-3	-	once	TGTGCCAGCAGTCAGATCGGGACAAGCACAGATACGCAGTATTTT	CASSQIGTSTDTQYF
TRBV13	TRBJ1-6	-	-	TGTGCCAGCAGCTTAGGTACTAATTCACCCCTCCACTTT	CASSLGTNSPLHF
TRBV7-3	TRBJ1-2	-	few	TGTGCCAGCAGCCCCGGAGGGAAAAACTATGGCTACACCTTC	CASSPGGKNYGYTF
TRBV11-2	TRBJ1-6	TRBD1	once	TGTGCCAGCAGCTCACGGACAGGCCAAGCCTATAATTCACCCCTCCACTTT	CASSSRTGQAYNSPLHF
TRBV7-9	TRBJ2-7	TRBD2	-	TGTGCCAGCAGCTCGACGGGGGGAGACATGTACGAGCAGTACTTC	CASSSTGGDMYEQYF
TRBV13	TRBJ1-2	-	-	TGTGCCAGCAGCTTAGGCGAGACAGGACCCTATGGCTACACCTTC	CASSLGETGPYGYTF
TRBV5-1	TRBJ1-1	-	-	TGCGCCAGCAGCTTGGCCCCCCAGAAATTGAACACTGAAGCTTTCTTT	CASSLAPQKLNTEAFF
TRBV19	TRBJ2-7	TRBD1	-	TGTGCCAGTAGTATAAGCAGGGGGCTCAACGAGCAGTACTTC	CASSISRGLNEQYF
TRBV24-1	TRBJ2-1	TRBD1	-	TGTGCCACCAGTTCTCCGGGACAGGATTACAATGAGCAGTTCTTC	CATSSPGQDYNEQFF
TRBV7-9	TRBJ2-5	-	once	TGTGCCAGCAGCAGGGACCAAGAGACCCAGTACTTC	CASSRDQETQYF
TRBV20-1	TRBJ2-1	-	-	TGCAGTGCGCTGGGTAACAATGAGCAGTTCTTC	CSALGNNEQFF
TRBV18	TRBJ2-6	TRBD1	-	TGTGCCAGCTCACCACTCCAGGGGGCGCCTGGGGCCAACGTCCTGACTTTC	CASSPLQGAPGANVLTF
TRBV27	TRBJ1-6	-	-	TGTGCCAGCAGTTTGAAGGGGTCACCCCTCCACTTT	CASSLKGSPLHF
TRBV6-4	TRBJ2-2	TRBD2	-	TGTGCCAGCAGTGACTCGACGCGGGGGGTCCCCGGGGAGCTGTTTTTT	CASSDSTRGVPGELFF
TRBV7-3	TRBJ2-1	TRBD1	-	TGTGCCAGCAGCAGGACAGGGGGCGTCAACAATGAGCAGTTCTTC	CASSRTGGVNNEQFF
TRBV7-3	TRBJ2-3	TRBD2	-	TGTGCCAGCAGCTTCGGGTTGAGCGGGGGCACAGATACGCAGTATTTT	CASSFGLSGGTDTQYF
TRBV7-9	TRBJ2-7	-	-	TGTGCCAGCAGCTTAAATCGGGGATCCTACGAGCAGTACTTC	CASSLNRGSYEQYF
TRBV6-6	TRBJ1-1	-	-	TGTGCCAGCAGTTATCCCGACACGGGCAGGGACACTGAAGCTTTCTTT	CASSYPDTGRDTEAFF
TRBV7-9	TRBJ2-1	TRBD1	once	TGTGCCAGCAGCCCCGGGACAGTGGAGCAGTTCTTC	CASSPGTVEQFF
TRBV5-6	TRBJ2-2	-	-	TGTGCCAGCAGCCCCCGCGTCCGAAGCACCGGGGAGCTGTTTTTT	CASSPRVRSTGELFF
TRBV4-2	TRBJ1-1	-	-	TGTGCCAGCAGCGTACCAGGGGACACGGCCGCTTTCTTT	CASSVPGDTAAFF
TRBV3-1/TRBV3-2	TRBJ1-2	-	-	TGTGCCAGCAGCCAAGATGAGGGAGGGACGAGGAACCCCACCTTC	CASSQDEGGTRNPTF
TRBV30	TRBJ1-2	-	-	TGTGCCTGGAGTGTACGAGCTAGGACACACTATGGCTACACCTTC	CAWSVRARTHYGYTF
TRBV4-1	TRBJ2-7	-	-	TGCGCCAGCAGCCCAAGCCCAGGTGCTTACGAGCAGTACTTC	CASSPSPGAYEQYF
TRBV2	TRBJ1-5	TRBD1	-	TGTGCCAGCACTGGGGGGACAGGGAGGGTCCAGCCCCAGCATTTT	CASTGGTGRVQPQHF
TRBV5-1	TRBJ2-3	TRBD1	-	TGCGCCAGCAGCTCCCAGGGGGTTCGAGATACGCAGTATTTT	CASSSQGVRDTQYF
TRBV19	TRBJ1-5	-	-	TGTGCCAGTAGTGGGACATTTAGCAATCAGCCCCAGCATTTT	CASSGTFSNQPQHF
TRBV7-9	TRBJ2-7	-	-	TGTGCCAGCAGCGCGGACCCTGTGGGATACGAGCAGTACTTC	CASSADPVGYEQYF
TRBV19	TRBJ2-7	TRBD1	-	TGTGCCAGTAGTCCGGGACAGGGAACCTACGAGCAGTACTTC	CASSPGQGTYEQYF
TRBV7-9	TRBJ2-7	TRBD2	-	TGTGCCAGCAGCTTATATAACCTAGATAGCGGGAGCGGTTACGAGCAGTACTTC	CASSLYNLDSGSGYEQYF
TRBV28	TRBJ2-1	-	-	TGTGCCAGCAGTCCGCGGGGTCCTAATGAGCAGTTCTTC	CASSPRGPNEQFF
TRBV28	TRBJ1-6	-	-	TGTGCCAGCAGTTTAGGTACAGGACATTGGGGGTTGAAAGATAATTCACCCCTCCACTTT	CASSLGTGHWGLKDNSPLHF
TRBV5-6	TRBJ1-1	TRBD1	-	TGTGCCAGCAGCTTCCAAACCCGGACAGGACCGAACACTGAAGCTTTCTTT	CASSFQTRTGPNTEAFF
TRBV6-4	TRBJ2-1	TRBD2	once	TGTGCCAGCCGCCGGACTAGCGGGAACTACAATGAGCAGTTCTTC	CASRRTSGNYNEQFF
TRBV7-9	TRBJ1-3	-	-	TGTGCCAGCAGCCGGAGCAATAGCGGAAACACCATATATTTT	CASSRSNSGNTIYF